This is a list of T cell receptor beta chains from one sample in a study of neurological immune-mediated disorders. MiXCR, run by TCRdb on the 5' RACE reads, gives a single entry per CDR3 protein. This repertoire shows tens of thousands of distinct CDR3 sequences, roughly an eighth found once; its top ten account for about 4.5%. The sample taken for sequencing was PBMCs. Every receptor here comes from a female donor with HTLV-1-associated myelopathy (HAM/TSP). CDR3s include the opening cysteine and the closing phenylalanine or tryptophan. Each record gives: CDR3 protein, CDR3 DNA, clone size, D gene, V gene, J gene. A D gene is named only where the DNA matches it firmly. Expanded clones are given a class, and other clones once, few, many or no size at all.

CASSQVVQSNQPQHF	TGCGCCAGCAGCCAGGTCGTTCAAAGCAATCAGCCCCAGCATTTT	many	NA	TRBV4-1	TRBJ1-5
CASSQTRVFGGAYEQYF	TGTGCCAGCAGCCAAACGCGGGTCTTCGGGGGGGCCTACGAGCAGTACTTC	few	TRBD2	TRBV3-1	TRBJ2-7
CASSLATGGRDTQYF	TGCGCCAGCAGCTTGGCAACAGGGGGGAGAGATACGCAGTATTTT	many	TRBD1	TRBV5-1	TRBJ2-3
CASSPPGGGYEQYF	TGTGCCAGCTCACCACCGGGAGGGGGCTACGAGCAGTACTTC	few	NA	TRBV18	TRBJ2-7
CASSFSGTGSDEQFF	TGTGCCAGCAGCTTTAGCGGGACAGGGAGCGATGAGCAGTTCTTC	many	NA	TRBV11-2	TRBJ2-1
CASSLAVDGYTF	TGTGCCAGCAGTTTAGCTGTCGATGGCTACACCTTC	many	NA	TRBV12-3/TRBV12-4	TRBJ1-2
CASSLDWQNGGGYGYTF	TGTGCCAGCAGCTTAGATTGGCAAAACGGGGGCGGCTATGGCTACACCTTC	many	NA	TRBV11-2	TRBJ1-2
CASSAAPSTGELFF	TGTGCCAGCAGTGCCGCTCCCAGCACCGGGGAGCTGTTTTTT	many	NA	TRBV6-4	TRBJ2-2
CASSLVTGGGEQFF	TGCGCCAGCAGCTTGGTTACAGGGGGGGGTGAGCAGTTCTTC	many	NA	TRBV5-1	TRBJ2-1
CASSNRGPSSYNSPLHF	TGCGCCAGCAGCAACAGGGGGCCAAGCTCCTATAATTCACCCCTCCACTTT	few	TRBD1	TRBV4-1	TRBJ1-6
CASTRDNEQFF	TGTGCCAGCACCCGGGACAATGAGCAGTTCTTC	many	NA	TRBV12-3/TRBV12-4	TRBJ2-1
CSASTGCEQYF	TGCAGTGCTAGTACAGGGTGCGAGCAGTACTTC	NA	NA	TRBV20-1	TRBJ2-7
CSARSHRGGADTQYF	TGCAGTGCTAGATCACACAGGGGGGGCGCAGATACGCAGTATTTT	many	NA	TRBV20-1	TRBJ2-3
CASSLASDLGPQHF	TGTGCCAGCAGTTTAGCCTCGGATCTCGGGCCCCAGCATTTT	many	NA	TRBV28	TRBJ1-5
CASSLNSPNYGYTF	TGTGCCAGCAGTTTAAACAGCCCTAACTATGGCTACACCTTC	many	NA	TRBV12-3/TRBV12-4	TRBJ1-2
CASSLGPTDTQYF	TGTGCCAGCAGCTTAGGGCCAACGGATACGCAGTATTTT	many	NA	TRBV7-3	TRBJ2-3
CSARESAIDYEAFF	TGCAGTGCTAGAGAGAGCGCAATCGACTACGAAGCTTTCTTT	many	NA	TRBV20-1	TRBJ1-1
CACRDSFTGANVLTF	TGTGCCTGCCGGGACAGCTTTACTGGGGCCAACGTCCTGACTTTC	many	TRBD1	TRBV6-5	TRBJ2-6
CSGGDTLMNTEAFF	TGCAGCGGGGGGGACACTCTAATGAACACTGAAGCTTTCTTT	many	NA	TRBV29-1	TRBJ1-1
CASSPMAGIIADTQYF	TGTGCCAGCAGCCCCATGGCGGGGATTATCGCAGATACGCAGTATTTT	many	NA	TRBV7-2	TRBJ2-3
CASILLAAYNEQFF	TGCGCCAGCATCTTACTAGCAGCGTACAATGAGCAGTTCTTC	NA	NA	TRBV5-1	TRBJ2-1
CASSFDLYRAVQYF	TGTGCCAGCAGCTTCGATCTCTACAGGGCCGTGCAGTACTTC	NA	NA	TRBV7-2	TRBJ2-7
CSARDPGGYTEAFF	TGCAGTGCTAGAGATCCCGGGGGGTACACTGAAGCTTTCTTT	many	NA	TRBV20-1	TRBJ1-1
CASSLYLSGDSYEQYF	TGTGCCAGCAGCTTATATTTGTCAGGGGACTCCTACGAGCAGTACTTC	few	NA	TRBV11-2	TRBJ2-7
CASSVSGGNEQFF	TGTGCCAGCAGTGTTTCAGGGGGCAATGAGCAGTTCTTC	many	TRBD1	TRBV2	TRBJ2-1
CASSSPFVAYNEQFF	TGTGCCAGCAGTTCCCCCTTCGTCGCCTACAATGAGCAGTTCTTC	many	NA	TRBV6-5	TRBJ2-1
CASGWRGSGNTIYF	TGTGCTAGTGGTTGGCGGGGGTCTGGAAACACCATATATTTT	NA	NA	TRBV12-5	TRBJ1-3
CSGSGASPYEQYF	TGCAGTGGAAGTGGGGCGAGCCCCTACGAGCAGTACTTC	few	NA	TRBV20-1	TRBJ2-7
CSAPGGGGTDTQYF	TGCAGTGCTCCCGGCGGGGGTGGGACAGATACGCAGTATTTT	many	TRBD2	TRBV20-1	TRBJ2-3
CASSPGAEGTQYF	TGTGCCAGCTCCCCCGGGGCGGAAGGGACCCAGTACTTC	NA	NA	TRBV18	TRBJ2-5
CSARDPQASSYEQYF	TGCAGTGCTAGAGATCCCCAGGCTAGCTCCTACGAGCAGTACTTC	many	NA	TRBV20-1	TRBJ2-7
CASKTNNTGELFF	TGCGCCAGCAAAACAAACAACACCGGGGAGCTGTTTTTT	NA	NA	TRBV5-1	TRBJ2-2